This T cell receptor beta chain came from a study of OX40 agonist ivuxolimab in advanced cancers. About the study: Ivuxolimab, an antibody acting as an agonist of OX40 (CD134), was used to treat patients.

Libraries were prepared by immunoSEQ multiplex PCR; TCRdb keeps only in-frame clonotypes and omits some of them. The table has roughly 140,000 clones, roughly 94% seen once. Overall study results and limits: Average numbers of expanded clones were greater in CD8+ T cells than in CD4+.

The CDR3 consists of 14 residues. V was pared by 5 bases and J by 2 bases, with 13 bases between. CDR1 and CDR2 from the germline V gene are LNHDA and SQIVND (reference sequence). A word on this clone: Its antigen remains unidentified.

J is TRBJ2-7 and V is TRBV19, with a possible D match to TRBD2 (5 bases). The specimen was CD4+ or CD8+ T cells sorted from blood, collected in a trial of the OX40 agonist ivuxolimab. The source of this sequence is an adult with an advanced solid tumor such as melanoma, head and neck, liver or kidney cancer. In nucleotides, the CDR3 is TGTGCCAGTAGTCCAAGGGCCGGGACCTACGAGCAGTACTTC. Translation gives CASSPRAGTYEQYF.